This passage covers 25 T cell receptor beta chains from one sample sequenced in a study of control samples from healthy donors and cancer patients. Repertoires were generated with immunoSEQ multiplex PCR, while TCRdb's copy carries only in-frame clones and drops some. This sample yields around 52,000 clones, of which 91% are seen a single time; around 1% belongs to the top ten. Sequencing was carried out using PBMCs. These receptors were taken from a man younger than 40 with colorectal cancer.

The chain employs TRBV4-1 and TRBJ2-3, with 8 bases identical to TRBD2. The CDR3 length is 17 residues. V was clipped by 1 base and J by 0 bases; unmatched bases: 6. Germline CDR1 and CDR2: MGHRA and YSYEKL. The CDR3 bases are TGCGCCAGCAGCCAAGTAATACTAGCGGCTAGCACAGATACGCAGTATTTT. Its protein is CASSQVILAASTDTQYF.

This clone was seen just once. The CDR3 bases are TGTGCCAGCAGCCCGCCCAGGGGGCCCAGGGACGAGCAGTACTTC. Translating gives CASSPPRGPRDEQYF. The chain combines TRBV5-4 with TRBJ2-7; 8 bases are a match to TRBD1. The germline V gene encodes CDR1 SGHNT and CDR2 YYREEE (reference sequence). The junction had 11 bases not matched to a gene; V was cut back by 4 bases and J by 5 bases. The CDR3 has 15 residues.

V gene TRBV15 combines with J gene TRBJ2-7, with no clear D. This CDR3 contains 15 residues. V gave up 3 bases and J gave up 0 bases, with 12 bases separating them. Looked up from germline, CDR1 is LNHNV and CDR2 is YYDKDF (reference sequence). This CDR3 is CATSRDPRSSYEQYV. As DNA, the CDR3 is TGTGCCACCAGCAGGGACCCGAGGAGCTCCTACGAGCAGTACGTC.

The chain uses TRBV10-2 and TRBJ2-2, with D tentatively TRBD1 or TRBD2 (5 bases each). The V and J ends lost 4 bases and 0 bases respectively, with 15 bases between them. This CDR3 region has 17 residues. Germline V gene sequence: CDR1 WSHSY, CDR2 SAAADI. The CDR3 spells CASSASRGTSNTGELFF. The CDR3 DNA follows: TGCGCCAGCAGTGCTTCGCGAGGGACGTCGAACACCGGGGAGCTGTTTTTT.

This clone was seen a handful of times. The genes are TRBV20-1 and TRBJ1-2, with unresolved D. The germline gives CDR1 DFQATT, CDR2 SNEGSKA (reference sequence). The germline V and J ends were trimmed by 7 bases and 4 bases, with 10 bases remaining between them. The CDR3 totals 11 residues. The CDR3 DNA sequence: TGCAGTGTAGGTAATACCTATGGCTACACCTTC. Its translation: CSVGNTYGYTF.

The V and J genes are TRBV10-3 and TRBJ2-3; unclear D gene. Germline CDR1 and CDR2: ENHRY and SYGVKD. V lost 5 bases and J lost 5, with 8 bases in between. The CDR3 runs to 12 residues. The CDR3 nucleotides are TGTGCCATCAGTACCCCTGGAGATACGCAGTATTTT. Translation: CAISTPGDTQYF.

This chain links TRBV27 with TRBJ1-1, with 10 bases matching TRBD1. The CDR3 has 15 amino acids. The V and J ends lost 4 bases and 5 bases, in that order; junction bases with no gene match: 7. Germline V gives CDR1 MNHEY, CDR2 SMNVEV (reference sequence). The DNA for the CDR3 is TGTGCCAGCAGTTCCCTCGGGACAGGGGTTACTGAAGCTTTCTTT. It translates to CASSSLGTGVTEAFF.

The table lists this clone with a count of one. V is TRBV27 and J is TRBJ2-1; 10 positions match TRBD2. In germline, CDR1 is MNHEY, CDR2 SMNVEV (reference sequence). Trimming took 4 bases from V and 0 from J; bases not matched to a gene: 3. This CDR3 has 16 amino acids. For the CDR3, the DNA is TGTGCCAGCAGTTCCTCTAGCGGGGGCTCCTACAATGAGCAGTTCTTC. Protein product: CASSSSSGGSYNEQFF.

This clone has only a few counts. The gene calls are TRBV3-1 (or the pseudogene TRBV3-2) and TRBJ1-1, with a tentative D call TRBD1 (5 bases). The CDR3 consists of 17 residues. V was trimmed by 2 bases and J by 4 bases, leaving 20 bases between them. Germline V gene data show CDR1 as LGHDT and CDR2 as YNNKEL (reference sequence). The CDR3 sequence is CASSQPPGRRVGTEAFF. CDR3 coding DNA: TGTGCCAGCAGCCAACCTCCGGGACGTCGGGTAGGCACTGAAGCTTTCTTT.

The CDR3 region has the DNA TGCGCCAGCAGCTTTGGAGGAAACAATCAGCCCCAGCATTTT. It specifies CASSFGGNNQPQHF. The rearrangement links TRBV5-1 to TRBJ1-5, with unresolved D. Trimming cost V 2 bases and J 3 bases, with 9 bases left between them. In germline, CDR1 is SGHRS, CDR2 YFSETQ. The CDR3 length is 14 residues.

The CDR3: CASSLTDRGVTF. CDR3 bases: TGTGCCAGCAGCTTAACGGACAGGGGGGTCACCTTC. The chain joins TRBV7-9 to TRBJ1-2, with 10 bases lining up with TRBD1. V dropped 2 bases and J dropped 13; count of bases not matched to a gene: 4. This CDR3 comprises 12 residues. Germline V gene lookup returns CDR1 SEHNR and CDR2 FQNEAQ (reference sequence). The whole variable domain, filled in from reference TRBV7-9 and TRBJ1-2, reads DTGVSQNPRHKITKRGQNVTFRCDPISEHNRLYWYRQTLGQGPEFLTYFQNEAQLEKSRLLSDRFSAERPKGSFSTLEIQRTEQGDSAMYLCASSLTDRGVTFGSGTRLTVV.

V and J are TRBV11-2 and TRBJ1-1; D perhaps matches TRBD1 (5 bases). The CDR3 runs to 15 residues. Trimming removed 5 bases from V and 5 bases from J, with 18 bases in between. Looked up from germline, CDR1 is SGHAT and CDR2 is FQNNGV. DNA of the CDR3: TGTGCCAGCAGCCCAAGGCAGGGTGGGGGAACTGAAGCTTTCTTT. It encodes CASSPRQGGGTEAFF.

The genes are TRBV19 and TRBJ1-1; D is possibly TRBD1 (5 bases). V dropped 3 bases and J dropped 5 bases, with 10 bases sitting between them. There are 13 residues in the CDR3. Looked up from germline, CDR1 is LNHDA and CDR2 is SQIVND (reference sequence). The CDR3 loop is CASSIPRGTEAFF. CDR3 bases: TGTGCCAGTAGTATCCCTCGGGGGACTGAAGCTTTCTTT.

This clone was recorded only once. The chain joins TRBV27 to TRBJ1-1; no definite D call. Trimming shortened V by 2 bases and J by 1 base, and 8 bases separated the two germline ends. The CDR3 runs 14 residues. The germline V gene has CDR1 MNHEY and CDR2 SMNVEV (reference sequence). CDR3 sequence (DNA): TGTGCCAGCAGTTTAGTACAGCCGAACACTGAAGCTTTCTTT. It yields the protein CASSLVQPNTEAFF.

This clone was detected once. The chain carries TRBV2 and TRBJ2-5, with 11 bases identical to TRBD2. This CDR3 spans 15 amino acids. The germline gives CDR1 SNHLY, CDR2 FYNNEI. The J segment lost 1 base and the V segment lost 9 bases, leaving 7 bases of the junction unmatched. The CDR3 nucleotides are TGTGCCAGTTCACGACTAGCGGGACTCCAAGAGACCCAGTACTTC. Translated: CASSRLAGLQETQYF.

The gene calls are TRBV6-2 or TRBV6-3 and TRBJ1-5; no reliable D call. The CDR3 contains 16 residues. V was shortened by 4 bases and J by 3 bases, with 16 bases between the two germline ends. Germline assignment: CDR1 MNHEY and CDR2 SVGEGT. CDR3 nucleotides: TGTGCCAGCAGTTTGGGCAGCTACGTTTCCAATCAGCCCCAGCATTTT. Residues: CASSLGSYVSNQPQHF.

The chain joins TRBV19 to TRBJ1-2, with TRBD1 as a possible D gene (5 bases). Germline V gene sequence: CDR1 LNHDA, CDR2 SQIVND (reference sequence). V was trimmed by 7 bases and J by 4 bases, leaving 19 bases between them. The CDR3 has 15 amino acids. The CDR3 sequence: CASTHRDRELYGYTF. The CDR3 nucleotides read TGTGCCAGTACCCACCGGGACCGCGAGCTCTATGGCTACACCTTC. Full variable domain (outside the CDR3, taken from reference TRBV19 and TRBJ1-2): DGGITQSPKYLFRKEGQNVTLSCEQNLNHDAMYWYRQDPGQGLRLIYYSQIVNDFQKGDIAEGYSVSREKKESFPLTVTSAQKNPTAFYLCASTHRDRELYGYTFGSGTRLTVV.

V gene TRBV4-1 combines with J gene TRBJ1-5; D ambiguous. The V gene's germline CDR1 is MGHRA and CDR2 YSYEKL. The CDR3 runs to 15 residues. The germline V and J ends were trimmed by 6 bases and 2 bases, with 14 bases remaining between them. The CDR3 nucleotides are TGCGCCAGCAGTCGGACGGGGAACGGCAATCAGCCCCAGCATTTT. It encodes CASSRTGNGNQPQHF.

J is TRBJ2-3 and V is TRBV4-3; a possible D gene is TRBD2 (6 bases). V was clipped by 4 bases and J by 4 bases, with 12 bases between them. The CDR3 runs to 14 residues. In germline, CDR1 is LGHNA, CDR2 YSLEER. The CDR3 is CASSLGSGSDTQYF. As DNA, the CDR3 is TGCGCCAGCAGCCTGGGTAGCGGTTCAGATACGCAGTATTTT.

V and J are TRBV5-1 and TRBJ2-1; D may be TRBD1 (5 bases). Germline V gives CDR1 SGHRS, CDR2 YFSETQ. This CDR3 has 14 amino acids. Trimming took 1 base from V and 1 from J, leaving 6 bases between them. CDR3 amino acids: CASSLSGSYNEQFF. The CDR3 DNA sequence: TGCGCCAGCAGCTTGTCAGGGTCCTACAATGAGCAGTTCTTC. The full variable domain, completed using reference TRBV5-1 and TRBJ2-1, is KAGVTQTPRYLIKTRGQQVTLSCSPISGHRSVSWYQQTPGQGLQFLFEYFSETQRNKGNFPGRFSGRQFSNSRSEMNVSTLELGDSALYLCASSLSGSYNEQFFGPGTRLTVL.

In its sample, this clone was seen once. Here the CDR3 reads CASSLNTPGQGARDTQYF. CDR3 DNA sequence: TGCGCCAGCAGCCTCAACACCCCGGGACAGGGGGCAAGAGATACGCAGTATTTT. V is TRBV4-3 and J is TRBJ2-3; TRBD1 agrees at 12 bases. The CDR3 has 18 residues. Germline loops: CDR1 LGHNA, CDR2 YSLEER. The trim removed 4 bases at V and 5 bases at J, leaving 13 bases unmatched.

The J gene is TRBJ2-7, the V gene TRBV7-8, with TRBD1 identical over 9 bases. Trimming took 5 bases from V and 3 from J; bases not matched to a gene: 14. Germline V CDR1 and CDR2: SGHVS, FQNEAQ. The CDR3 runs to 17 residues. In DNA, the CDR3 is TGTGCCAGCAGCCTACCGATGGACAGGGGAAAGTTCTACGAGCAGTACGTC. Amino acid sequence: CASSLPMDRGKFYEQYV.

In this sample, this clone turned up once. CDR3: CASSANEKLFF. The CDR3 nucleotides are TGTGCCAGCAGCGCGAATGAAAAACTGTTTTTT. The chain joins TRBV11-2 to TRBJ1-4; D not resolved. Germline CDR1 reads SGHAT; CDR2 reads FQNNGV. The V end was cut by 5 bases, the J end by 5 bases, with 3 bases between. The CDR3 loop spans 11 amino acids.

The chain uses TRBV24-1 and TRBJ2-1; a possible D gene is TRBD1 (6 bases). The V end lost 4 bases, the J end lost 1 base, and 16 bases lay between the germline ends. The CDR3 runs 17 residues. In germline, CDR1 is KGHDR, CDR2 SFDVKD. This chain's CDR3 is CATSDPPSRGSYNEQFF. Here the CDR3 DNA reads TGTGCCACCAGTGACCCCCCTTCGAGGGGGTCCTACAATGAGCAGTTCTTC.

The chain joins TRBV11-2 to TRBJ1-5; maybe TRBD1 (5 bases). The CDR3 is 15 residues long. V was shortened by 0 bases and J by 4 bases, with 10 bases between the two germline ends. CDR1 and CDR2 from the germline V gene are SGHAT and FQNNGV. CDR3 nucleotides: TGTGCCAGCAGCTTAGATGGGGGGGAAAATCAGCCCCAGCATTTT. It encodes CASSLDGGENQPQHF.